The sequence of this T cell receptor beta chain was determined in a study of identical twins (dated by TCRdb to 2016 to 2017). General notes on the study: To test whether fetal clonotypes persist, the study used deep sequencing on TCR alpha and beta repertoires from monozygotic twins, unrelated adults of various ages, and cord blood. To rule out contamination, the twin experiments were replicated at different times with different library preparation protocols. Points the paper makes about the study in general: Abundant cord blood beta clonotypes had fewer insertions, young adult naive repertoires showed a similar but weaker trend, and memory repertoires showed no such trend. Excess twin sharing in beta out-of-frame sequences was weaker because fewer shared sequences lowered the signal-to-noise ratio. Compared with coincidental sharing between unrelated individuals, an excess of low generation-probability sequences was observed among out-of-frame TCR alpha sequences shared between twins. Zero-insertion analyses could be partly confounded by invariant T cells such as MAIT and iNKT, though diverse VJ usage argued against such confounding for most clonotypes. Recombination models systematically underestimated out-of-frame TCR alpha sharing in monozygotic twins but agreed with sharing between unrelated individuals. Conclusions relied on cross-sectional statistical analysis, since the same donors could not be followed over many years.

This clonotype was observed many times. Its specific antigen is unknown. No clone much larger than this one lies a single base away; base qualities are absent. V is pared back by 3 bases and J by 1 base, with 7 bases lying between the germline termini. The CDR3 measures 13 amino acids from cysteine to phenylalanine. Of all the DNA, just the CDR3 is kept, 39 bases in frame from base 1. Only healthy Caucasian donors were included. Three pairs of female monozygotic twins, all aged roughly 18 to 29 years, were included in the twin cohort. Miltenyi CD45RO+ enrichment and human naive T-cell isolation kits were used to isolate memory (CD45RO+) and naive T cells from PBMC. Receptor libraries were prepared by 5' RACE. Sequencer: Illumina HiSeq 2000. Template switching added a universal primer binding site, and the final cDNA carried a unique molecular identifier that allowed TCR cDNA molecules to be counted accurately. Specific primers in the conserved constant-segment region were used to synthesize first-strand cDNA for TCR alpha and beta chains. Each cDNA library was double barcoded, with a SMART-Mk sample barcode plus Illumina barcodes, to control for contamination. TruSeq adapter sequences along with Illumina sample barcodes were introduced in two successive PCR steps. The TCR alpha and beta cDNA libraries were sequenced on the Illumina HiSeq platform using custom primers. Regarding the original processing steps: Unique molecular identifiers were extracted from raw reads with MiGEC, and CDR3 positions were determined with MiXCR. For each individual, recombination models were inferred using an EM algorithm with the repgenHMM and IGoR tools. Shared clonotypes were analyzed with the tcR package in R, and sharing was normalized by the product of cloneset sizes. To study raw recombination without the effects of thymic and clonal selection, out-of-frame nonproductive sequences were analyzed. The raw public reads went through TCRdb reprocessing: fastp at Q25, MiXCR clone calling, in-frame beta chains kept. One record per CDR3 amino acid sequence lists the most common genes and DNA. These V and J calls derive from TCRdb rather than the authors' analysis. The table for this sample lists around 250,000 distinct CDR3 sequences; roughly 13% of them were counted only once. The ten biggest clones cover 3.5% to 4.5% of the sample.

The sample was also linked to a second study, of yellow fever vaccine responses in identical twins. As the second paper documents: The T cell response to vaccination in identical twins was reported by the authors to appear partly convergent and partly personalized. In the study, vaccine-responding T cell clones were precisely tracked in identical twins.

The material sequenced was memory (CD45RO+) T cells sorted from blood. The label giving this sample's cell subset or site can be read as: CD45RO+ enriched T cells. This clonotype was obtained from a woman in her late teens or twenties in good health. This sequence uses TRBV12-3 or TRBV12-4 and TRBJ2-7; the D segment cannot be called with confidence. The CDR3: CASSLYSSYEQYF. The nucleotide sequence is given as TGTGCCAGCAGTTTGTACAGTTCCTACGAGCAGTACTTC.